The rows below give T cell receptor beta chains drawn from one sample of a study of T cells in Graves' hyperthyroidism and ophthalmopathy. TCRdb re-called the multiplex PCR reads with MiXCR, one entry per CDR3 protein. The data hold about 610,000 distinct CDR3 sequences, with approximately 15% observed a single time. Sequences were obtained from blood. The receptors come from a woman aged 40-49 years with Graves' ophthalmopathy. Each CDR3 is given with its conserved first and last residue. A D gene is named only where the DNA matches it firmly. The listing skips clone size in some rows; elsewhere it reads once, few, many or a size class.

>TRBD1|many|TRBJ2-5|TRBV5-1
TGCGCCAGCAGCGTATCGGGACAGCCGCAAGAGACCCAGTACTTC
CASSVSGQPQETQYF
>TRBD1|NA|TRBJ1-1|TRBV5-5
TGTGCCAGCAGCTTGAATTTCGACAGGGGGTATTTCAGTGAAGCTTTCTTT
CASSLNFDRGYFSEAFF
>NA|many|TRBJ1-1|TRBV11-2
TGTGCCAGCAGACCCCCTTGGGGCACTGAAGCTTTCTTT
CASRPPWGTEAFF
>TRBD1|few|TRBJ2-4|TRBV18
TGTGCCAGCTCACAGAAGGGACAGGGGATGGCCAAAAACATTCAGTACTTC
CASSQKGQGMAKNIQYF
>TRBD1|many|TRBJ2-7|TRBV5-5
TGTGCCAGCAGCTTCGCGGACAGGGGGGCTTACGAGCAGTACTTC
CASSFADRGAYEQYF
>NA|many|TRBJ1-6|TRBV12-3/TRBV12-4
TGTGCCAGCACCAGGGGAATGGGCTATAATTCACCCCTCCACTTT
CASTRGMGYNSPLHF
>TRBD1|few|TRBJ2-7|TRBV18
TGTGCCAGCTCCCCCGCCCAGGGGGCTATCGACGAGCAGTACTTC
CASSPAQGAIDEQYF
>TRBD1|NA|TRBJ2-1|TRBV6-2/TRBV6-3
TGTGCCAGCAGTAACAGGGGGACCGACTACAATGAGCAGTTCTTC
CASSNRGTDYNEQFF
>TRBD1|few|TRBJ1-5|TRBV6-1
TGTGCCAGCATGAGGACAGGGAGCAATCAGCCCCAGCATTTT
CASMRTGSNQPQHF
>TRBD1|few|TRBJ1-2|TRBV6-5
TGTGCCAGCAGTTACGACAGGGCGGGTGGCTACACCTTC
CASSYDRAGGYTF
>NA|few|TRBJ2-1|TRBV4-1
TGCGCCAGCAGCCTCGCACCGAGGGGAATCAATGAGCAGTTCTTC
CASSLAPRGINEQFF
>NA|once|TRBJ2-1|TRBV5-1
TGCGCCAGCAGCCTTTCTATTGGCTCAGCCTACAATGAGCAGTTCTTC
CASSLSIGSAYNEQFF
>NA|few|TRBJ1-3|TRBV4-1
TGCGCCAGCAGCCCGGGGCTACGGTCTACTGGAAACACCATATATTTT
CASSPGLRSTGNTIYF
>TRBD2|many|TRBJ2-1|TRBV20-1
TGCAGTGCTCCTCTAGCGGGAGTCCACAATGAGCAGTTCTTC
CSAPLAGVHNEQFF
>NA|NA|TRBJ1-6|TRBV18
TGTGCCAGCTCACCACAGGGGGTTGGCTATAATTCACCCCTCCACTTT
CASSPQGVGYNSPLHF
>TRBD2|few|TRBJ2-5|TRBV19
TGTGCCAGTAGTAGCGGGAGAGCGGAGACCCAGTACTTC
CASSSGRAETQYF
>TRBD2|few|TRBJ2-5|TRBV20-1
TGCAGTGCTAGGACCCCGGGAGGGCCCCAAGAGACCCAGTACTTC
CSARTPGGPQETQYF
>NA|many|TRBJ1-1|TRBV5-1
TGCGCCAGCAGCTGGGCTCCGGAGAGGGGGACTGAAGCTTTCTTT
CASSWAPERGTEAFF
>TRBD1|many|TRBJ2-1|TRBV7-3
TGTGCCAGCAGCTCGACAGGGGCCGGTGAGCAGTTCTTC
CASSSTGAGEQFF
>TRBD2|many|TRBJ2-7|TRBV6-1
TGTGCCAGCAGTTCAGGACTAGCGGGAGTGAGGGAGCAGTACTTC
CASSSGLAGVREQYF
>TRBD2|many|TRBJ2-7|TRBV10-3
TGTGCCATCAGCCCGACTAGCGGGACGTCCTACGAGCAGTACTTC
CAISPTSGTSYEQYF
>NA|few|TRBJ2-1|TRBV7-9
TGTGCCACAAATGGGCAGTTCTTC
CATNGQFF
>NA|NA|TRBJ2-5|TRBV12-3/TRBV12-4
TGTGCCAGCAGTTTTCGTGTTGCAGGAGAGACCCAGTACTTC
CASSFRVAGETQYF
>TRBD2|many|TRBJ2-1|TRBV3-1
TGTGCCAGCAGCCGTTCACTAGCGGGAGCCAGCAATGAGCAGTTCTTC
CASSRSLAGASNEQFF
>NA|NA|TRBJ2-3|TRBV10-3
TGTGCCATCAGTCCTAGTTCAGGCACAGATACGCAGTATTTT
CAISPSSGTDTQYF
>TRBD1|few|TRBJ1-2|TRBV20-1
TGCAGTGCTAGAGAGGACAGGGGACTCTATGGCTACACCTTC
CSAREDRGLYGYTF
>TRBD2|few|TRBJ2-2|TRBV6-1
TGTGCCAGCAGTGACCATCCCTGGACTAGCGGATCCACCGGGGAGCTGTTTTTT
CASSDHPWTSGSTGELFF
>NA|many|TRBJ1-5|TRBV12-3/TRBV12-4
TGTGCCAGCAGTACGGACTGGGACGGACGCAATCAGCCCCAGCATTTT
CASSTDWDGRNQPQHF